This T cell receptor beta chain was recorded in a study of blood T cell repertoires in COVID-19. Original handling: Cell counts per sample came from amplifying reference gene primers. The repertoire was sequenced with immunoSEQ multiplex PCR; TCRdb's copy has only in-frame clones and lacks some. V, J and clone size derive from that table, while D and trimming were established from the DNA sequence. The sample has around 180,000 clones; about 91% are singletons. This clonotype was obtained from a woman aged 25 to 45 with acute or convalescent COVID-19. The sample taken for sequencing was peripheral blood.

The CDR3 coding sequence is TGTGCCAGCAGTGAGATAACAGACTATGGCTACACCTTC. Residues: CASSEITDYGYTF. The genes are TRBV2 and TRBJ1-2; no reliable D call. V was trimmed by 3 bases and J by 3 bases, leaving 8 bases between them. Germline V lookup: CDR1 SNHLY, CDR2 FYNNEI. The CDR3 has 13 residues.